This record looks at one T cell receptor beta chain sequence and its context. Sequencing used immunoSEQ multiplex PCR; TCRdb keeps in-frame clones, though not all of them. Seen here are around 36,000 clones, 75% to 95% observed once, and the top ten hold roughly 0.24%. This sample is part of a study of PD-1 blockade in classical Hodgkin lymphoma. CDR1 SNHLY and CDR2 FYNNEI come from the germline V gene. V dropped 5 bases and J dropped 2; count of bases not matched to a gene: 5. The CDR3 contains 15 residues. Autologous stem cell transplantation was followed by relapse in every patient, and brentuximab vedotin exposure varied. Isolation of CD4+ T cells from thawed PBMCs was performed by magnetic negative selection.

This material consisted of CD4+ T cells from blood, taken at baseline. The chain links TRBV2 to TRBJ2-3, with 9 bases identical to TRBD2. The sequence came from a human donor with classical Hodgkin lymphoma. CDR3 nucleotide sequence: TGTGCCAGCAGTCCTAGCGGGAATCCCACAGATACGCAGTATTTT. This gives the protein CASSPSGNPTDTQYF.